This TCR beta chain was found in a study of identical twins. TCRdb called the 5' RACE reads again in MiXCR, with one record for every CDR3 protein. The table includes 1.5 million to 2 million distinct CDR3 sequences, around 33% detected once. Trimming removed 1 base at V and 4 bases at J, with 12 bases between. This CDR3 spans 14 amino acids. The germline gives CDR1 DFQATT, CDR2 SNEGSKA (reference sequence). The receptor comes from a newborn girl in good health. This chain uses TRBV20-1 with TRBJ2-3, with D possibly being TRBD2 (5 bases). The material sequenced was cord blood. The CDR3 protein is CSARVEFGADTQYF. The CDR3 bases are TGCAGTGCTAGAGTTGAGTTCGGGGCAGATACGCAGTATTTT.